What follows are 13 T cell receptor beta chains derived from one specimen sequenced in a study of early T cells in non-severe SARS-CoV-2 infection. One entry per CDR3 protein results from TCRdb running MiXCR on the 5' RACE reads. Of tens of thousands of distinct CDR3 sequences listed, roughly 16% are singletons. Material: whole blood, obtained at baseline. The origin of the receptors is an adult who was a healthcare worker with PCR-confirmed SARS-CoV-2 infection or an uninfected control (not recorded which).

V gene TRBV20-1 combines with J gene TRBJ2-3; D may correspond to TRBD1 or TRBD2 (5 bases each). The CDR3 is 13 amino acids. Germline loops: CDR1 DFQATT, CDR2 SNEGSKA (reference sequence). The V end was cut by 3 bases, the J end by 2 bases, with 9 bases between. CDR3 residues: CSASWGYTDTQYF. CDR3 bases: TGCAGTGCTAGTTGGGGGTACACAGATACGCAGTATTTT.

In this sample, this clonotype turned up a few times. The chain is built from TRBV27 and TRBJ2-3, with no clear D. Germline loops: CDR1 MNHEY, CDR2 SMNVEV (reference sequence). V dropped 6 bases and J dropped 1 base, with 8 bases sitting between them. This CDR3 region has 13 residues. The CDR3 here is CASSHPRTDTQYF. CDR3 nucleotides: TGTGCCAGCAGCCATCCCCGCACAGATACGCAGTATTTT.

This clonotype has more than one count but fewer than ten. The chain joins TRBV5-1 to TRBJ2-4, with D perhaps matching TRBD2 (6 bases). In germline, CDR1 is SGHRS, CDR2 YFSETQ. The CDR3 sequence is 12 residues long. Deletions cut 3 bases from V and 9 bases from J, with 10 bases between. The CDR3, as DNA: TGCGCCAGCAGCTCCGGGGGTATCATTCAGTACTTC. It is translated as CASSSGGIIQYF.

J is TRBJ1-1 and V is TRBV12-3 or TRBV12-4; D perhaps matches TRBD1 (6 bases). V lost 7 bases, J lost 6 bases, and 15 bases lay in between. This CDR3 has 13 residues. CDR3 protein: CASNMDRNAEAFF. As DNA, the CDR3 is TGTGCCAGCAACATGGACAGAAACGCTGAAGCTTTCTTT.

The rearrangement joins TRBV12-3 or TRBV12-4 to TRBJ2-7, with D perhaps TRBD1 (6 bases). The CDR3 contains 14 residues. V was cut by 4 bases and J by 2 bases, with 12 bases left in between. Here the CDR3 DNA reads TGTGCCAGCAGTTCCGGGACACTCACCTACGAGCAGTACTTC. Its translation is CASSSGTLTYEQYF.

The genes are TRBV5-1 and TRBJ2-5, with TRBD1 matching 9 bases. The CDR3 is made up of 14 amino acids. CDR1 SGHRS and CDR2 YFSETQ come from the germline V gene. Trimming removed 7 bases from V and 4 bases from J; junction bases left unmatched: 8. Written as DNA, the CDR3 is TGCGCCAGCCAGGAAACAGGGGGCAGAGAGACCCAGTACTTC. It is translated as CASQETGGRETQYF.

This clonotype was counted between two and nine times. V and J are TRBV2 and TRBJ2-5, with TRBD2 matching 7 bases. The CDR3 runs to 10 residues. Germline CDR1 and CDR2: SNHLY and FYNNEI. V was clipped by 8 bases and J by 11 bases; unmatched bases: 5. The DNA for the CDR3 is TGTGCCAGCGGCGGGAGCGGGCAGTACTTC. Encoded protein: CASGGSGQYF. The full variable domain, rest sourced from reference TRBV2 and TRBJ2-5, is EPEVTQTPSHQVTQMGQEVILRCVPISNHLYFYWYRQILGQKVEFLVSFYNNEISEKSEIFDDQFSVERPDGSNFTLKIRSTKLEDSAMYFCASGGSGQYFGPGTRLLVL.

This clonotype was seen a few times. The CDR3 DNA is TGTGCCAGCAGCCAAATCAGGGGCACCGGGGAGCTGTTTTTT. The encoded protein is CASSQIRGTGELFF. The J gene is TRBJ2-2, the V gene TRBV13, with a possible D match to TRBD1 (6 bases). The CDR3 covers 14 residues. Trimming left V 5 bases short and J 4 bases short, with 11 bases between. Germline-derived CDR1 and CDR2 are PRHDT and FYEKMQ (reference sequence).

This clonotype was picked up a small number of times. The V and J genes are TRBV11-2 and TRBJ2-3; 11 bases agree with TRBD2. CDR3 length: 15 amino acids. The V gene end was trimmed by 5 bases and the J gene end by 4 bases; junction bases not matched to a gene: 5. The germline CDR1 and CDR2 sequences are SGHAT and FQNNGV. The CDR3 reads CASSPGLADSDTQYF. The CDR3 bases are TGTGCCAGCAGCCCGGGACTAGCGGATTCAGATACGCAGTATTTT. The variable domain in full, completed from reference TRBV11-2 and TRBJ2-3, reads EAGVAQSPRYKIIEKRQSVAFWCNPISGHATLYWYQQILGQGPKLLIQFQNNGVVDDSQLPKDRFSAERLKGVDSTLKIQPAKLEDSAVYLCASSPGLADSDTQYFGPGTRLTVL.

This rearrangement joins TRBV13 to TRBJ2-3; D could derive from TRBD1 or TRBD2 (5 bases each). CDR1 PRHDT and CDR2 FYEKMQ come from the germline V gene (reference sequence). This CDR3 comprises 16 residues. V was clipped by 5 bases and J by 2 bases, with 17 bases between them. CDR3 DNA: TGTGCCAGCAGCGAGGGGCTGCGCAGAGACACAGATACGCAGTATTTT. Protein product: CASSEGLRRDTDTQYF.

The DNA of the CDR3 is TGCAGCGTTGAAGGGGGGGTCTCTGGAAACACCATATATTTT. It translates to CSVEGGVSGNTIYF. The rearrangement joins TRBV29-1 to TRBJ1-3; a possible D gene is TRBD1 (5 bases). Per germline, CDR1 SQVTM and CDR2 ANQGSEA. The CDR3 contains 14 residues. V lost 1 base and J lost 0, with 7 bases in between.

This clonotype came up many times. The chain couples TRBV5-1 to TRBJ1-5; TRBD1 matches at 8 bases. CDR3 size: 15 residues. Germline V gene data show CDR1 as SGHRS and CDR2 as YFSETQ. V lost 2 bases and J lost 4; bases outside the gene matches: 5. In DNA form, the CDR3 reads TGCGCCAGCAGCTTTGACGGACAGGGAAATCAGCCCCAGCATTTT. This translates into CASSFDGQGNQPQHF.

In this sample, this clonotype turned up many times. The chain combines TRBV6-6 with TRBJ2-7; D gene unclear. Deletions cut 5 bases from V and 6 bases from J, with 14 bases between. Germline V gene sequence: CDR1 MNHNY, CDR2 SVGAGI (reference sequence). This CDR3 has 13 residues. This chain's CDR3 is CASSITVGSEQYF. The CDR3, as DNA: TGTGCCAGCAGTATTACGGTAGGGTCCGAGCAGTACTTC.